This T cell receptor (beta chain) was profiled in a study of post-analysis software for immune sequencing data. Study at large: Relapsing-remitting, secondary progressive and progressive-relapsing multiple sclerosis were all included among the disease courses.

Losses at the gene ends were 1 base for V and 2 bases for J; bases not matched to a gene: 11. Germline CDR1 and CDR2: SGHRS and YFSETQ. CDR3 length: 18 amino acids. Comment on this clonotype: The target antigen is unknown.

Overall study findings and caveats: Same-batch preparations were strongly co-clustered by F measure. Four or five TRBV segments, TRBV5-6, TRBV5-1 and TRBV20-1 among them, were found more frequent in patients than controls. Compared with controls, patients showed significantly lower normalized Chao1 diversity.

Built from TCR beta cDNA, the libraries had unique molecular identifiers in them. In TCRdb, the PCR reads were re-called with MiXCR into one record per CDR3 protein. In the table there are more than 450,000 distinct CDR3 sequences, about 40% of which are singletons. V usage is TRBV5-1 and J usage is TRBJ2-5, with 10 bases that match TRBD2. The TCR comes from a girl aged 10 to 17 with multiple sclerosis. The sequencing sample was made of blood. The CDR3 is CASSLWGLAGARQETQYF. The CDR3, as DNA: TGCGCCAGCAGCTTGTGGGGCCTAGCGGGGGCTCGACAAGAGACCCAGTACTTC.